This T cell receptor (beta chain) was captured by sequencing in a study of tumor-infiltrating lymphocytes in primary liver carcinoma. The table lists this clonotype with many counts. Total RNA amounting to around 540 ng was the source from which TCR beta cDNA was made with a constant-region primer. Amplification in three nested multiplex PCR rounds with slightly modified ARM-PCR gave rise to TCR beta libraries. Using its own MiXCR run on the multiplex PCR reads, TCRdb lists one record per CDR3 protein. The top ten hold roughly 28% of the sample, which has fewer than 80,000 distinct CDR3 sequences, 65% to 75% seen once. Taking about 18-32 mg of unsorted bulk tissue, the authors co-extracted RNA and DNA. The sample taken for sequencing was tumor-adjacent normal liver tissue. The sequence was collected from a man in his forties or fifties with primary liver carcinoma and hepatitis B virus infection.

The CDR3 sequence is CASTNTYGYTF. The CDR3 nucleotides are TGTGCCAGCACCAACACCTATGGCTACACCTTC. The gene calls are TRBV7-9 and TRBJ1-2, with unresolved D. Trimming shortened V by 7 bases and J by 4 bases, and 7 bases separated the two germline ends. In germline, CDR1 is SEHNR, CDR2 FQNEAQ (reference sequence). This CDR3 contains 11 residues.